This T cell receptor (beta chain) was observed in a study of T cells after yellow fever vaccination. Study-level information: SMART-Seq v4 Ultra Low Input handled preparation of low-cell-number fractions.

With 4 bases clipped from V and 7 bases from J, the junction kept 11 bases outside the gene matches. The CDR3 spans 15 residues. The germline CDR1 and CDR2 sequences are MDHEN and SYDVKM. Each CDR3 protein is one row after TCRdb ran MiXCR on the 5' RACE reads. In the table there are a few hundred thousand distinct CDR3 sequences, roughly 7.2% of which are singletons. Findings and caveats of the study: FACS-sorted repertoires could contain abundant clonotypes contaminating from the bulk population. The study re-detected most primary-vaccination clones after the booster (roughly 96% CD4, 88% CD8).

On this clonotype: The antigen is undetermined.

The chain employs TRBV28 and TRBJ2-5; 8 bases map to TRBD1. The input for sequencing was CD4+ T cells sorted from PBMCs, taken 15 days after the yellow fever booster vaccination. The TCR comes from a man aged 30 to 45 who received the YFV17D yellow fever vaccine. In nucleotides, the CDR3 is TGTGCCAGCAGTTCCAGGGGGCCCACAAAGTCGACCCAGTACTTC. It specifies CASSSRGPTKSTQYF.